A selection of T cell receptor beta chains follows, all from one sample in a study of PD-1 blockade in classical Hodgkin lymphoma. Repertoires were generated with immunoSEQ multiplex PCR, while TCRdb's copy carries only in-frame clones and drops some. The table records approximately 52,000 clones, around 78% of them present only once. Sequenced material: peripheral blood mononuclear cells (PBMCs), taken before the second cycle of nivolumab. These receptors all stem from a human donor with classical Hodgkin lymphoma. Each CDR3 is given with its conserved first and last residue. D genes are given only for firm matches. Size tells how often a clone was seen (once, few, many) or the class of an expanded clone, and some rows leave it out.

V gene,D gene,J gene,clone size,CDR3 protein,CDR3 DNA
TRBV6-5,TRBD2,TRBJ2-3,NA,CASSVGGAGTDTQYF,TGTGCCAGCAGTGTCGGGGGGGCCGGTACAGATACGCAGTATTTT
TRBV6-5,TRBD1,TRBJ1-5,once,CASSSPGQAGQPQHF,TGTGCCAGCAGTTCGCCAGGACAGGCAGGGCAGCCCCAGCATTTT
TRBV28,NA,TRBJ1-4,few,CASTTAGRLLEKLFF,TGTGCCAGCACCACAGCGGGACGCCTCCTAGAAAAACTGTTTTTT
TRBV7-7,NA,TRBJ2-2,NA,CASSLSVENTGELFF,TGTGCCAGCAGCTTAAGTGTGGAGAACACCGGGGAGCTGTTTTTT
TRBV27,TRBD1,TRBJ2-7,NA,CASSSDRNSYEQYF,TGTGCCAGCAGTTCGGACAGGAACTCCTACGAGCAGTACTTC
TRBV7-2,TRBD1,TRBJ1-1,NA,CASSSWTGANTEAFF,TGTGCCAGCAGCTCCTGGACAGGGGCAAACACTGAAGCTTTCTTT
TRBV10-3,NA,TRBJ1-1,NA,CAISVVGNTEAFF,TGTGCCATCAGTGTTGTGGGGAACACTGAAGCTTTCTTT
TRBV7-3,TRBD1,TRBJ2-2,NA,CASRRTGGTGELFF,TGTGCCAGCAGGCGGACAGGGGGCACCGGGGAGCTGTTTTTT
TRBV6-6,TRBD1,TRBJ1-1,NA,CASKPGQGAEAFF,TGTGCCAGCAAACCGGGACAGGGGGCTGAAGCTTTCTTT
TRBV10-2,TRBD2,TRBJ2-7,NA,CASTPLGGGGAYEQYF,TGCGCCAGCACCCCCTTGGGGGGTGGGGGGGCCTACGAGCAGTACTTC
TRBV19,NA,TRBJ2-1,many,CASSSNQGYNEQFF,TGTGCCAGTAGTAGTAACCAGGGCTACAATGAGCAGTTCTTC
TRBV7-2,NA,TRBJ1-1,few,CASSLSSAMNTEAFF,TGTGCCAGCAGCTTATCTTCAGCCATGAACACTGAAGCTTTCTTT
TRBV28,TRBD1,TRBJ1-4,few,CASRGLRDRFEKLFF,TGTGCCAGCAGGGGACTCCGGGACAGGTTTGAAAAACTGTTTTTT
TRBV6-5,TRBD2,TRBJ2-7,medium-sized,CASRLLAGIAYEQYF,TGTGCCAGCAGATTACTAGCGGGAATTGCCTACGAGCAGTACTTC
TRBV27,NA,TRBJ2-1,NA,CASSKGRRDWAYNEQFF,TGTGCCAGCAGTAAGGGAAGGCGCGACTGGGCCTACAATGAGCAGTTCTTC
TRBV6-5,TRBD1,TRBJ1-2,NA,CASSYFGQGGGYTF,TGTGCCAGCAGTTACTTCGGGCAGGGGGGTGGCTACACCTTC
TRBV19,TRBD1,TRBJ1-4,NA,CASSLGTATNEKLFF,TGTGCCAGTAGTCTCGGGACAGCAACTAATGAAAAACTGTTTTTT
TRBV18,TRBD2,TRBJ2-2,NA,CASSRLAGGQGTGELFF,TGTGCCAGCTCACGACTAGCGGGAGGCCAGGGGACCGGGGAGCTGTTTTTT
TRBV6-1,NA,TRBJ2-7,NA,CASSVYRATRHGEQYF,TGTGCCAGCAGTGTTTACAGGGCAACCCGTCATGGCGAGCAGTACTTC
TRBV18,NA,TRBJ1-1,NA,CASSATANTEAFF,TGTGCCAGCTCGGCCACCGCGAACACTGAAGCTTTCTTT
TRBV4-1,NA,TRBJ1-1,NA,CASNLGMNTEAFF,TGCGCCAGTAATCTGGGGATGAACACTGAAGCTTTCTTT
TRBV18,NA,TRBJ1-5,few,CASSPPGGSNQPQHF,TGTGCCAGCTCACCACCTGGGGGAAGCAATCAGCCCCAGCATTTT
TRBV19,TRBD2,TRBJ2-3,NA,CASSSRGTASGVTDTQYF,TGTGCCAGTAGTTCCCGGGGGACTGCTAGCGGGGTCACAGATACGCAGTATTTT
TRBV28,TRBD1,TRBJ1-3,NA,CASSPITGADRNTIYF,TGTGCCAGCAGCCCAATAACAGGGGCAGATCGAAACACCATATATTTT
TRBV29-1,NA,TRBJ2-7,NA,CSVQLWGSYEQYF,TGCAGCGTGCAGCTGTGGGGATCCTACGAGCAGTACTTC
TRBV7-9,TRBD1,TRBJ1-1,few,CASSLADRGTTEAFF,TGTGCCAGCAGCTTAGCGGACAGGGGGACCACTGAAGCTTTCTTT
TRBV6-5,NA,TRBJ1-1,few,CASRKTGGDTEAFF,TGTGCCAGCAGGAAAACAGGAGGAGACACTGAAGCTTTCTTT
TRBV28,NA,TRBJ2-7,NA,CASSFGGTSYEQYF,TGTGCCAGCAGTTTCGGCGGGACGTCCTACGAGCAGTACTTC
TRBV30,NA,TRBJ1-5,once,CAWSVHSGGGQPQHF,TGTGCCTGGAGTGTACACTCTGGGGGCGGGCAGCCCCAGCATTTT
TRBV2,TRBD1,TRBJ2-7,NA,CASSNSGTGGSYEQYF,TGTGCCAGCAGTAACTCCGGGACAGGGGGCTCTTACGAGCAGTACTTC
TRBV29-1,TRBD1,TRBJ1-5,NA,CSVGRTGDLREPQHF,TGCAGCGTGGGTAGGACAGGGGACCTCAGGGAGCCCCAGCATTTT
TRBV29-1,NA,TRBJ2-7,NA,CSVVLKGPRDYEQYF,TGCAGCGTTGTACTTAAGGGACCGAGAGACTACGAGCAGTACTTC
TRBV30,NA,TRBJ2-1,NA,CAWSVGLVNEQFF,TGTGCCTGGAGTGTTGGTCTTGTCAATGAGCAGTTCTTC
TRBV5-1,NA,TRBJ1-5,NA,CASSLGRGNQPQHF,TGCGCCAGCAGCTTGGGACGAGGCAATCAGCCCCAGCATTTT
TRBV5-6,NA,TRBJ2-1,NA,CASSSLTTGTHYNEQFF,TGTGCCAGCAGCTCGCTCACCACCGGGACACATTACAATGAGCAGTTCTTC
TRBV6-5,NA,TRBJ1-3,NA,CASSTRTGNTIYF,TGTGCCAGCAGTACCCGAACTGGAAACACCATATATTTT
TRBV19,TRBD1,TRBJ1-2,NA,CASSDPGQGGYGYTF,TGTGCCAGTAGTGATCCGGGACAGGGCGGCTATGGCTACACCTTC
TRBV25-1,NA,TRBJ1-1,NA,CASSALTGGTEAFF,TGTGCCAGCAGTGCCCTGACAGGAGGTACTGAAGCTTTCTTT
TRBV7-2,NA,TRBJ2-5,NA,CASSLSPGRQETQYF,TGTGCCAGCAGCTTATCACCGGGGAGGCAAGAGACCCAGTACTTC
TRBV6-5,NA,TRBJ1-2,NA,CASSYGRGETYGYTF,TGTGCCAGCAGTTACGGCCGGGGCGAAACTTATGGCTACACCTTC
TRBV6-6,TRBD1,TRBJ2-7,NA,CASSYGQGVYEQYF,TGTGCCAGCAGCTACGGGCAGGGGGTCTACGAGCAGTACTTC
TRBV6-1,NA,TRBJ1-1,few,CASSEAIGLNTEAFF,TGTGCCAGCAGTGAAGCGATAGGGCTGAACACTGAAGCTTTCTTT
TRBV11-2,NA,TRBJ2-7,few,CASSLGPGASYEQYF,TGTGCCAGCTCCCTAGGGCCAGGGGCATCCTACGAGCAGTACTTC
TRBV10-3,NA,TRBJ1-3,many,CAISESGQAGPGNTIYF,TGTGCCATCAGTGAGTCTGGCCAGGCCGGCCCTGGAAACACCATATATTTT
TRBV19,NA,TRBJ2-1,once,CASSNYRSSYNEQFF,TGTGCCAGTAGTAATTACCGGAGCTCCTACAATGAGCAGTTCTTC
TRBV7-2,NA,TRBJ2-5,NA,CASSLVGGRQGTQYF,TGTGCCAGCAGCTTAGTAGGGGGGAGGCAGGGGACCCAGTACTTC
TRBV7-9,NA,TRBJ2-1,NA,CASTGMGYNEQFF,TGTGCCAGCACCGGGATGGGGTACAATGAGCAGTTCTTC
TRBV7-8,NA,TRBJ2-7,NA,CASSFQGRSFLGEQYF,TGTGCCAGCAGCTTTCAGGGGCGTAGTTTCTTGGGCGAGCAGTACTTC
TRBV6-6,TRBD2,TRBJ2-7,NA,CASSYKREGSYEQYF,TGTGCCAGCAGTTACAAGAGGGAGGGTTCCTACGAGCAGTACTTC
TRBV7-9,NA,TRBJ2-1,NA,CASSFLWGSYNEQFF,TGTGCCAGCAGCTTTTTATGGGGCTCCTACAATGAGCAGTTCTTC
TRBV6-1,NA,TRBJ2-7,NA,CASSRTDEQYF,TGTGCCAGCAGCCGAACGGACGAGCAGTACTTC
TRBV19,NA,TRBJ1-5,NA,CASSPQDQPQHF,TGTGCCAGTAGTCCACAGGATCAGCCCCAGCATTTT
TRBV30,NA,TRBJ1-2,NA,CAWSALGGANGYTF,TGTGCCTGGAGTGCCTTAGGGGGGGCAAATGGCTACACCTTC
TRBV13,NA,TRBJ1-2,NA,CASSLDTGWNSYTF,TGTGCCAGCAGCTTAGATACAGGTTGGAATAGCTACACCTTC
TRBV19,NA,TRBJ1-2,few,CASSPPHYGYTF,TGTGCCAGTAGTCCCCCTCACTATGGCTACACCTTC